This T cell receptor (beta chain) emerged from a study of blood T cell repertoires in COVID-19. Study at large: Acute and convalescent COVID-19 specimens originated in the United States, Italy and Spain. PBMCs, B-cell-depleted T cells, or T cells provided the cDNA or gDNA that made up the material.

Germline V gene sequence: CDR1 SGHTA, CDR2 FQGNSA. The CDR3 consists of 17 residues. V shed 3 bases and J 1 base; nucleotides not matched to a gene: 9. Per the original methods: Estimated nucleated cell counts came from reference gene primer amplification. TCRdb's table, derived via immunoSEQ multiplex PCR, lists solely in-frame clones and lacks some. V and J calls and clone size are copied from that table; D and trimming were computed from the DNA. The sample records 90,000 or so clones, roughly 85% being singletons. In this sample, this clone turned up once. V is TRBV7-2 and J is TRBJ1-3, with 7 bases that match TRBD1. The receptor was derived from a human donor in a cohort sampled during active COVID-19. Sequencing input: peripheral blood. The CDR3 nucleotides read TGTGCCAGCAGCTTCGGGCCAACAGGGGTATCTGGAAACACCATATATTTT. Translating gives CASSFGPTGVSGNTIYF.